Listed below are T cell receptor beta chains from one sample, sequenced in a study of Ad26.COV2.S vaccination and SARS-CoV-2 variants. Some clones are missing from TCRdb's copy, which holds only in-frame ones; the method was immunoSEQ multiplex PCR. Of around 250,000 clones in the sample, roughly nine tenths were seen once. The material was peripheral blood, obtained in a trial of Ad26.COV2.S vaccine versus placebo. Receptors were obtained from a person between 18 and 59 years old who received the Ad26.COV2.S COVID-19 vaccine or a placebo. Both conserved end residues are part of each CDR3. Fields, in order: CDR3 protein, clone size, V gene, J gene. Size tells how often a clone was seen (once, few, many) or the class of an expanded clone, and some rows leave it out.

CDR3aa: CASSYQGLNEKLFF; abundance: NA; v_gene: TRBV6-5; j_gene: TRBJ1-4
CDR3aa: CASSLTLPTDTQYF; abundance: NA; v_gene: TRBV7-3; j_gene: TRBJ2-3
CDR3aa: CASSLDTYYSPLHF; abundance: NA; v_gene: TRBV5-1; j_gene: TRBJ1-6
CDR3aa: CASSEAGLAYQETQYF; abundance: NA; v_gene: TRBV6-1; j_gene: TRBJ2-5
CDR3aa: CASSFQSGYYEQYF; abundance: NA; v_gene: TRBV7-9; j_gene: TRBJ2-7
CDR3aa: CASSYRRRLNTGELFF; abundance: NA; v_gene: TRBV6-5; j_gene: TRBJ2-2
CDR3aa: CASSLAQASLQELFF; abundance: NA; v_gene: TRBV7-2; j_gene: TRBJ1-4
CDR3aa: CASSPGLNTEAFF; abundance: NA; v_gene: TRBV7-3; j_gene: TRBJ1-1
CDR3aa: CASSRVNPNYGYTF; abundance: NA; v_gene: TRBV28; j_gene: TRBJ1-2
CDR3aa: CASSFWLARLEETQYF; abundance: NA; v_gene: TRBV27; j_gene: TRBJ2-5
CDR3aa: CASSKATSFLATNEKLFF; abundance: NA; v_gene: TRBV14; j_gene: TRBJ1-4
CDR3aa: CASSPQAGGGADTQYF; abundance: NA; v_gene: TRBV18; j_gene: TRBJ2-3
CDR3aa: CASSQDIADYNEQFF; abundance: few; v_gene: TRBV4-3; j_gene: TRBJ2-1
CDR3aa: CAWSAWTANQPQHF; abundance: NA; v_gene: TRBV30; j_gene: TRBJ1-5
CDR3aa: CASSIAPGQGAYEQFF; abundance: NA; v_gene: TRBV19; j_gene: TRBJ2-1
CDR3aa: CASSLGQDTDTQYF; abundance: once; v_gene: TRBV5-1; j_gene: TRBJ2-3
CDR3aa: CASSTQTYNEQFF; abundance: NA; v_gene: TRBV19; j_gene: TRBJ2-1
CDR3aa: CASSPTSSTDTQYF; abundance: NA; v_gene: TRBV18; j_gene: TRBJ2-3
CDR3aa: CSAQGNTEAFF; abundance: NA; v_gene: TRBV20-1; j_gene: TRBJ1-1
CDR3aa: CASSLGRGDYTF; abundance: NA; v_gene: TRBV7-9; j_gene: TRBJ1-2
CDR3aa: CASSQDRTVPYNEQFF; abundance: NA; v_gene: TRBV4-2; j_gene: TRBJ2-1
CDR3aa: CASSLVLGAAANVLTF; abundance: NA; v_gene: TRBV5-1; j_gene: TRBJ2-6
CDR3aa: CASRAGAYEQYF; abundance: NA; v_gene: TRBV12-3/TRBV12-4; j_gene: TRBJ2-7
CDR3aa: CASSIEAAWGTEAFF; abundance: NA; v_gene: TRBV19; j_gene: TRBJ1-1
CDR3aa: CASRKGGPDGELFF; abundance: NA; v_gene: TRBV11-3; j_gene: TRBJ2-2
CDR3aa: CASSSPARQGKNLNTEAFF; abundance: NA; v_gene: TRBV6-2/TRBV6-3; j_gene: TRBJ1-1
CDR3aa: CASRRDKDTGELFF; abundance: NA; v_gene: TRBV6-5; j_gene: TRBJ2-2
CDR3aa: CASSPRGAGDTGELFF; abundance: NA; v_gene: TRBV3-1/TRBV3-2; j_gene: TRBJ2-2
CDR3aa: CASSQVRYGGKNTEAFF; abundance: NA; v_gene: TRBV4-1; j_gene: TRBJ1-1
CDR3aa: CATSDLASGEQFF; abundance: NA; v_gene: TRBV24-1; j_gene: TRBJ2-1
CDR3aa: CASSFVLSRGPAGREQFF; abundance: NA; v_gene: TRBV11-2; j_gene: TRBJ2-1
CDR3aa: CASSTRTSGRGYEQFF; abundance: NA; v_gene: TRBV9; j_gene: TRBJ2-1
CDR3aa: CASSRVKRQFF; abundance: NA; v_gene: TRBV3-1/TRBV3-2; j_gene: TRBJ2-1
CDR3aa: CASSRQTGGNNEQFF; abundance: NA; v_gene: TRBV5-4; j_gene: TRBJ2-1
CDR3aa: CASSLGGGTGDTQYF; abundance: NA; v_gene: TRBV11-3; j_gene: TRBJ2-3
CDR3aa: CASSLGSRQETQYF; abundance: NA; v_gene: TRBV5-1; j_gene: TRBJ2-5
CDR3aa: CASSADRVGYTQYF; abundance: NA; v_gene: TRBV7-8; j_gene: TRBJ2-3
CDR3aa: CASSQDQGTGGNEQFF; abundance: many; v_gene: TRBV4-3; j_gene: TRBJ2-1
CDR3aa: CASSPPTRDTQYF; abundance: NA; v_gene: TRBV18; j_gene: TRBJ2-3
CDR3aa: CASRGVISPNEKLFF; abundance: NA; v_gene: TRBV4-1; j_gene: TRBJ1-4
CDR3aa: CASSLGARGVSSPLHF; abundance: NA; v_gene: TRBV4-3; j_gene: TRBJ1-6
CDR3aa: CAISESAGTASSNQPQHF; abundance: NA; v_gene: TRBV10-3; j_gene: TRBJ1-5